The TCR beta chain described here comes from a study of blood T cells in healthy people across ages. Findings of the study overall: Whereas aged donors had fewer naive CD4+ cells, long-lived donors had more of them and higher diversity.

Next came a second PCR, run for about 6 to 12 cycles, which used a sample-barcoded 5' primer along with a J-beta primer mix. TCRdb independently ran MiXCR on the 5' RACE reads; one entry per CDR3 protein. The table lists approximately 730,000 distinct CDR3 sequences, around half of them singletons. Germline V gene data show CDR1 as SNHLY and CDR2 as FYNNEI. This CDR3 comprises 12 residues. V lost 8 bases to trimming and J lost 11 bases, with 18 bases between them. Turning to this clonotype: The antigen is unknown.

Material for sequencing was blood. The TCR sequence derives from a man older than 75 in good health. The rearrangement joins TRBV2 to TRBJ2-5; weak D call: TRBD2 (6 bases). In DNA, the CDR3 is TGTGCCAGCTTCAGCGTGGGTCGGGAGCAGTACTTC. Its protein product is CASFSVGREQYF.